This T cell receptor (beta chain) was recorded in a study of T cell repertoires in cytomegalovirus infection. Turning to the study itself: It can be stated that public TCR beta signatures indicated CMV infection as well as a matching HLA type.

Study results and caveats: HLA-C-restricted, CMV-specific TCR beta clonotypes were dominant ex vivo. Pooled public TCR beta family frequency picked out CMV carriers with the relevant HLA.

This clonotype has at least ten counts. The antigen remains unidentified. Via MiXCR, TCRdb re-called the reads, giving one row per CDR3 protein. In the table there are about 76,000 distinct CDR3 sequences, about 3.8% of which are singletons. Germline CDR1 SEHNR, CDR2 FQNEAQ (reference sequence). The CDR3 runs 15 residues. V dropped 5 bases and J dropped 7; count of bases not matched to a gene: 6. The receptor comes from a human donor in good health (CMV status not recorded). Some clones in this sample may be carry-over from other donors' samples. The V gene is TRBV7-9, the J gene TRBJ1-6; 9 bases line up with TRBD1. Material for sequencing was PBMCs. The CDR3 here is CASSRQGVDNSPLHF. For the CDR3, the DNA is TGTGCCAGCAGCCGACAGGGGGTAGACAATTCACCCCTCCACTTT.